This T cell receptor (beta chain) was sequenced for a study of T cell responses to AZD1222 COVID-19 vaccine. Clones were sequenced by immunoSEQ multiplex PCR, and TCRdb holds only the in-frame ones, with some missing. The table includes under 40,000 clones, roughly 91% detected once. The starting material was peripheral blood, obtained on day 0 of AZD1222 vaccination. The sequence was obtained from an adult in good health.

CDR3 loop: CASSPRTGGRAGHEQFF. For the CDR3, the DNA is TGTGCCAGCAGCCCAAGGACGGGCGGGAGGGCCGGGCATGAGCAGTTCTTC. The rearrangement links TRBV3-1 (or the pseudogene TRBV3-2) to TRBJ2-1; 9 bases match TRBD2. V lost 4 bases to trimming and J lost 8 bases; unmatched junction nucleotides: 15. This CDR3 is built from 17 residues. Per the germline V gene, CDR1 is LGHDT and CDR2 is YNNKEL (reference sequence).